This T cell receptor beta chain was observed in a study of blood T cell repertoires in COVID-19. For the study at large: The origin of the acute and convalescent COVID-19 samples was the United States, Italy and Spain. Nucleic acid was either cDNA or gDNA, and it came from T cells, B-cell-depleted T cells, or PBMCs.

Per the original methods: Amplified reference gene primers provided the basis for estimating nucleated cell counts. Sequencing used immunoSEQ multiplex PCR; TCRdb keeps in-frame clones, though not all of them. Clone size and the V and J calls come from that table; the DNA yielded D and trimming. The sample contains 250,000 to 350,000 clones, roughly 90% of which appear only once. CDR3 length: 14 amino acids. CDR1 and CDR2 from the germline V gene are SGHRS and YFSETQ. The V end lost 0 bases, the J end lost 4 bases, and 10 bases lay between the germline ends. This TCR came from a young man with active or convalescent COVID-19. The specimen sequenced was peripheral blood. The chain employs TRBV5-1 and TRBJ1-1, with a weak D call TRBD1 (5 bases). CDR3 loop: CASSLVSGGTEAFF. As DNA, the CDR3 is TGCGCCAGCAGCTTGGTGTCCGGGGGCACTGAAGCTTTCTTT.